Sequencing of this T cell receptor beta chain was carried out in a study of beta chain features in type 1 diabetes. Remarks on this clone: Its target is not known.

Reverse transcribing all isolated RNA meant expressed TCRB transcripts were sequenced. Sequencing used immunoSEQ multiplex PCR; TCRdb keeps in-frame clones, though not all of them. This sample carries approximately 160,000 clones, 9% to 10% of them seen once, and the ten largest clones take 2% to 3%. Findings of the study overall: The VDJ junctions of type 1 diabetes patients carried fewer insertions and more deletions.

The CDR3 has 14 residues. The germline gives CDR1 SGHDN, CDR2 FVKESK. Trimming took 0 bases from V and 3 from J, leaving 9 bases between them. The J gene is TRBJ2-7, the V gene TRBV14; D is perhaps TRBD2 (7 bases). This sequence was found in a young woman in good health. The sample comprised central memory CD4+ T cells from blood. CDR3 DNA sequence: TGTGCCAGCAGCCAAGAAAGGGGGGGCTACGAGCAGTACTTC. It encodes CASSQERGGYEQYF.